A selection of T cell receptor beta chains follows, all from one sample in a study of blood T cell repertoires in COVID-19. This table comes from immunoSEQ multiplex PCR, and its TCRdb copy is limited to in-frame clones, with some not included. The repertoire has tens of thousands of clones, around nine tenths of them found once; the top ten carry approximately 19%. The sequencing sample was made of peripheral blood. The receptors stem from a man aged 65 to 79 with acute or convalescent COVID-19. The CDR3 runs from the conserved cysteine through the conserved F or W. The order of the fields is clone size, V gene, D gene, J gene, CDR3 protein, CDR3 DNA. The D gene is left open where the match is weak. Clone size is stated in some rows and not others, as once, few, many or a class when expanded.

.	TRBV3-1/TRBV3-2	TRBD1	TRBJ1-2	CASSQEGTGGGYGYTF	TGTGCCAGCAGTCAAGAGGGGACAGGGGGCGGCTATGGCTACACCTTC
.	TRBV7-9	.	TRBJ1-4	CASSLRGTDDEKLFF	TGTGCCAGCAGCTTACGCGGGACCGACGATGAAAAACTGTTTTTT
.	TRBV11-2	.	TRBJ1-1	CASSPRGGVGANTEAFF	TGTGCCAGCAGCCCCCGGGGGGGGGTGGGCGCGAACACTGAAGCTTTCTTT
.	TRBV6-5	.	TRBJ1-2	CASSYSSPEGYGYTF	TGTGCCAGCAGTTACTCGAGTCCCGAGGGCTATGGCTACACCTTC
.	TRBV9	TRBD1	TRBJ2-7	CASSVAGTGGLSEQYF	TGTGCCAGCAGCGTAGCCGGGACAGGGGGCTTGTCCGAGCAGTACTTC
.	TRBV5-5	.	TRBJ1-1	CASSLAWASTEAFF	TGTGCCAGCAGCTTGGCGTGGGCAAGCACTGAAGCTTTCTTT
once	TRBV7-6	.	TRBJ2-5	CASSPLETQYF	TGTGCCAGCAGCCCCTTAGAGACCCAGTACTTC
.	TRBV13	.	TRBJ1-2	CASSLAGQSIYGYTF	TGTGCCAGCAGCTTAGCCGGACAGAGTATCTATGGCTACACCTTC
.	TRBV5-1	TRBD1	TRBJ2-7	CASSLAGDSYEQYF	TGCGCCAGCAGCTTGGCCGGGGACAGTTACGAGCAGTACTTC
.	TRBV7-2	.	TRBJ2-3	CASSSQGTSTDTQYF	TGTGCCAGCAGCTCACAGGGAACTAGCACAGATACGCAGTATTTT
once	TRBV28	.	TRBJ1-1	CASSSNTGTEAFF	TGTGCCAGCAGTTCAAACACGGGCACTGAAGCTTTCTTT
.	TRBV5-1	TRBD1	TRBJ1-1	CASSIRQGQRNTEAFF	TGCGCCAGCAGCATACGACAGGGGCAAAGGAACACTGAAGCTTTCTTT
.	TRBV28	.	TRBJ2-7	CASSSRPGTLSYEQYF	TGTGCCAGCAGTTCCCGACCGGGGACTCTCTCCTACGAGCAGTACTTC
.	TRBV6-2/TRBV6-3	TRBD2	TRBJ2-3	CASSFTGTSSPDTQYF	TGTGCCAGCAGTTTTACCGGGACTAGCAGCCCAGATACGCAGTATTTT
.	TRBV4-3	.	TRBJ1-1	CASSQVSSRNTEAFF	TGCGCCAGCAGCCAAGTTAGTAGTAGGAACACTGAAGCTTTCTTT
once	TRBV18	.	TRBJ2-1	CASTTSGYNEQFF	TGTGCCAGCACGACCTCAGGATACAATGAGCAGTTCTTC
.	TRBV27	.	TRBJ2-2	CASRPRDRYTGELFF	TGTGCCAGCAGGCCGCGGGACAGATACACCGGGGAGCTGTTTTTT
.	TRBV28	TRBD1	TRBJ1-5	CASSPGTGVQPQHF	TGTGCCAGCAGCCCCGGGACAGGGGTTCAGCCCCAGCATTTT
.	TRBV25-1	TRBD1	TRBJ1-5	CASSGAPDRVNQPQHF	TGTGCCAGCAGTGGTGCCCCGGACAGGGTAAATCAGCCCCAGCATTTT
.	TRBV2	.	TRBJ1-1	CASSSLDMVMNTEAFF	TGTGCCAGCAGCTCCCTGGACATGGTTATGAACACTGAAGCTTTCTTT
few	TRBV5-1	TRBD1	TRBJ1-3	CASSPGQTVSGNTIYF	TGCGCCAGCAGCCCGGGACAGACCGTCTCTGGAAACACCATATATTTT
.	TRBV28	TRBD1	TRBJ1-6	CASSPNRGGSPLHF	TGTGCCAGCAGCCCAAACAGGGGTGGCTCACCCCTCCACTTT